Listed below are T cell receptor beta chains from one sample, sequenced in a study of CD8 T cells in Susac syndrome. Each CDR3 protein gets one entry after TCRdb re-called the immunoSEQ multiplex PCR reads with MiXCR. Altogether about 200,000 distinct CDR3 sequences are present, about 94% being singletons, with the ten largest covering about 0.12%. The sequencing sample was made of CD8+ T cells from PBMCs. The receptors here all came from a human donor with multiple sclerosis. CDR3s include the opening cysteine and the closing phenylalanine or tryptophan. D genes are given only for firm matches. Size is stated for part of the rows, as once, few or many counts, or as a class when the clone is expanded.

CDR3	DNA	D	V	length	size	J
CSVDGAGDYEQYF	TGCAGCGTGGACGGGGCGGGAGACTACGAGCAGTACTTC	TRBD2	TRBV29-1	13	NA	TRBJ2-7
CSVEAHLAGKSDTQYF	TGCAGCGTTGAAGCCCACCTAGCGGGAAAGTCAGATACGCAGTATTTT	TRBD2	TRBV29-1	16	NA	TRBJ2-3
CASSPTGGPEEQFF	TGTGCCAGCAGCCCTACGGGGGGGCCGGAGGAGCAGTTCTTC	TRBD2	TRBV9	14	NA	TRBJ2-1
CASSIRTDSNQPQHF	TGTGCCAGCAGCATCAGGACCGATAGCAATCAGCCCCAGCATTTT	NA	TRBV5-5	15	NA	TRBJ1-5
CASSERAGRELYEQYF	TGCGCCAGCAGCGAAAGAGCAGGCAGAGAATTATACGAGCAGTACTTC	NA	TRBV4-1	16	NA	TRBJ2-7
CASSYLGLAGAGGIQYF	TGTGCCAGCAGTTACCTTGGACTAGCGGGAGCGGGGGGCATTCAGTACTTC	TRBD2	TRBV6-2/TRBV6-3	17	NA	TRBJ2-4
CASSHVSGGNTGELFF	TGTGCCAGCAGCCATGTTTCCGGGGGAAACACCGGGGAGCTGTTTTTT	NA	TRBV3-1	16	NA	TRBJ2-2
CASSLFGGLGTDTQYF	TGTGCCAGCAGCTTATTTGGCGGTCTGGGCACAGATACGCAGTATTTT	NA	TRBV7-8	16	once	TRBJ2-3
CASRIHLGAQPQHF	TGTGCCAGCAGGATCCATCTTGGGGCACAGCCCCAGCATTTT	NA	TRBV28	14	NA	TRBJ1-5
CASSSLTRGSEVYEQYF	TGTGCCAGCAGCTCCTTGACGAGAGGTAGCGAGGTCTACGAGCAGTACTTC	NA	TRBV7-2	17	once	TRBJ2-7
CASSFAGVADTQYF	TGTGCCAGCAGCTTCGCGGGAGTGGCAGATACGCAGTATTTT	TRBD2	TRBV5-6	14	NA	TRBJ2-3
CASAFGAAGNTIYF	TGTGCCAGCGCCTTTGGGGCTGCTGGAAACACCATATATTTT	NA	TRBV7-9	14	NA	TRBJ1-3
CATSRGQPNEQFF	TGTGCCACCAGCAGAGGACAGCCCAATGAGCAGTTCTTC	NA	TRBV15	13	once	TRBJ2-1
CASSFFSLAGDGELFF	TGTGCCAGCAGCTTCTTCTCACTAGCGGGGGACGGGGAGCTGTTTTTT	TRBD2	TRBV7-2	16	once	TRBJ2-2
CASSLTSGGYNEQFF	TGTGCCAGCAGTTTAACTAGCGGGGGATACAATGAGCAGTTCTTC	TRBD2	TRBV7-3	15	NA	TRBJ2-1
CASRGTENYGYTF	TGTGCCAGCAGGGGGACAGAAAACTATGGCTACACCTTC	TRBD1	TRBV9	13	NA	TRBJ1-2
CASRLPSDRLYNEQFF	TGTGCCAGCAGGCTGCCGTCCGACCGCCTTTACAATGAGCAGTTCTTC	NA	TRBV7-9	16	NA	TRBJ2-1
CASSQGSARGVETQYF	TGCGCCAGCAGCCAAGGATCAGCGCGAGGAGTGGAGACCCAGTACTTC	NA	TRBV4-3	16	NA	TRBJ2-5
CASSYRGQGFNTEAFF	TGTGCCAGCAGTTATAGGGGACAGGGGTTTAACACTGAAGCTTTCTTT	TRBD1	TRBV6-9	16	NA	TRBJ1-1
CASRRDTTRNQPQHF	TGTGCCAGCAGGCGTGACACAACCCGCAATCAGCCCCAGCATTTT	NA	TRBV7-8	15	NA	TRBJ1-5
CSANGDGTYEQYF	TGCAGTGCTAACGGGGACGGCACCTACGAGCAGTACTTC	NA	TRBV20-1	13	NA	TRBJ2-7
CASSQDSQETQYF	TGCGCCAGCAGCCAGGACAGCCAAGAGACCCAGTACTTC	NA	TRBV4-1	13	NA	TRBJ2-5
CASSQETGSTEAFF	TGTGCCAGCAGCCAAGAGACAGGGAGCACTGAAGCTTTCTTT	TRBD1	TRBV3-1	14	NA	TRBJ1-1
CASSQVSSGQGITGELFF	TGTGCCAGCAGCCAAGTGTCGTCGGGACAGGGTATCACCGGGGAGCTGTTTTTT	TRBD1	TRBV3-1	18	NA	TRBJ2-2
CASSFLADEAFF	TGTGCCAGCAGTTTTTTGGCGGATGAAGCTTTCTTT	NA	TRBV6-2/TRBV6-3	12	NA	TRBJ1-1
CASSEDGWEGDNEQFF	TGTGCCAGCAGTGAAGATGGGTGGGAGGGAGACAATGAGCAGTTCTTC	TRBD2	TRBV2	16	once	TRBJ2-1
CASSLDHSRSSYEQYF	TGTGCCAGCAGCCTTGACCACTCGAGGAGCTCCTACGAGCAGTACTTC	NA	TRBV4-2	16	few	TRBJ2-7
CAISTPPREQYF	TGTGCCATCTCAACTCCCCCTCGGGAGCAGTACTTC	NA	TRBV10-3	12	NA	TRBJ2-7
CASSLVGAGAFDEQFF	TGCGCCAGCAGCTTGGTGGGGGCAGGGGCATTTGACGAGCAGTTCTTC	NA	TRBV5-1	16	NA	TRBJ2-1
CASSSGQGASEQYF	TGTGCCAGCAGTTCGGGACAGGGGGCGTCCGAGCAGTACTTC	TRBD1	TRBV27	14	NA	TRBJ2-7